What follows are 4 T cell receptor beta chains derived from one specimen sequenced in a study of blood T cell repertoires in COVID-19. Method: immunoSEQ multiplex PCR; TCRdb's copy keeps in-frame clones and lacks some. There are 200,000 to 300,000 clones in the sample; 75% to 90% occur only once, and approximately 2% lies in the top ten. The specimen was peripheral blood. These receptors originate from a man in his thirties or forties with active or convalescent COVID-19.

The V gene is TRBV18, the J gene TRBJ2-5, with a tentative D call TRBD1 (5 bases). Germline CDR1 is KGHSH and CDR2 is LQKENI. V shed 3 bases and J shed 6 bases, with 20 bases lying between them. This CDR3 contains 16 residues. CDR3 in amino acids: CASSPSLQGSRQTQYF. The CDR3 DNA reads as TGTGCCAGCTCACCCAGTCTCCAGGGATCGCGGCAGACCCAGTACTTC.

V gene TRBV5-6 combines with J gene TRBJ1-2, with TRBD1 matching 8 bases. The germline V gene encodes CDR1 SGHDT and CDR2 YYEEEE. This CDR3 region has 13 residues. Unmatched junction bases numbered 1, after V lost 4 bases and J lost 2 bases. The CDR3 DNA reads TGTGCCAGCAGCAGGACAGGGAACTATGGCTACACCTTC. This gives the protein CASSRTGNYGYTF.

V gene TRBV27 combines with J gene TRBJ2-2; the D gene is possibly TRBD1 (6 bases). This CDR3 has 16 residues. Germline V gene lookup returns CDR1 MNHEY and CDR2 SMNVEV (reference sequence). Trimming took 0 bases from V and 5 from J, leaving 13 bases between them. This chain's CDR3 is CASSLSVGAATGELFF. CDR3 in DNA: TGTGCCAGCAGTTTATCTGTGGGGGCCGCGACCGGGGAGCTGTTTTTT.

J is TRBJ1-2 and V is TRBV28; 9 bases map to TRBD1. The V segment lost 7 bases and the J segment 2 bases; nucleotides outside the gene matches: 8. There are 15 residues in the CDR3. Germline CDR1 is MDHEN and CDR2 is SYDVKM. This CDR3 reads CASTGGTGRNYGYTF. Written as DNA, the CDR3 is TGTGCCAGCACAGGGGGGACAGGGAGAAACTATGGCTACACCTTC.